This TCR beta chain was captured in a study of T cell repertoires in cytomegalovirus infection. Overall study: Both a matching HLA type and CMV infection were indicated by public TCR beta signatures.

A remark on this clonotype: Antigen unknown.

Study results and caveats: HLA-C-restricted CMV-specific TCR beta clonotypes were dominant in the ex vivo response.

The CDR3 has 15 amino acids. Germline loops: CDR1 PRHDT, CDR2 FYEKMQ (reference sequence). V shed 5 bases and J shed 2 bases, with 14 bases lying between them. TCRdb itself ran the reads through MiXCR, one entry per CDR3 protein. The sample includes roughly 640,000 distinct CDR3 sequences, 24% seen only once; the top ten take around 8%. Source material: CD8+ T cells from PBMCs. V is TRBV13 and J is TRBJ2-3; D not certain. This TCR came from a human donor in good health (CMV status not recorded). Some clones in this sample may be carry-over from other donors' samples. The CDR3 sequence: CASSQVHFFTDTQYF. Here the CDR3 DNA reads TGTGCCAGCAGCCAAGTCCATTTTTTCACAGATACGCAGTATTTT.